What follows describes a single TCR beta chain. Measured with immunoSEQ multiplex PCR; TCRdb has only the in-frame clones, and not every one. The data show almost 400,000 clones, approximately 87% seen once. This sample was taken from a study of blood T cell repertoires in COVID-19. Germline V gives CDR1 SGHDN, CDR2 FVKESK. The CDR3 has 17 amino acids. V lost 1 base, J lost 5 bases, and 6 bases stayed unmatched. Material: peripheral blood. This TCR was recovered from a woman aged 55-75 years with COVID-19, enrolled during active disease. V is TRBV14 and J is TRBJ1-4; TRBD1 matches at 11 bases. The CDR3 loop reads CASSQARTGGGNEKLFF. The CDR3 coding sequence is TGTGCCAGCAGCCAAGCCCGGACAGGGGGCGGCAATGAAAAACTGTTTTTT.